This T cell receptor beta chain was identified in a study of regulatory T cells in long-lasting Graves disease. As to time point: newly diagnosed GD, antithyroid drugs for less than 3 months. Isolated PBMC RNA provided the starting material for the TCR library. Germline CDR1 and CDR2: SGHRS and YFSETQ. Trimming shortened V by 3 bases and J by 6 bases, and 12 bases separated the two germline ends. This CDR3 has 14 residues. HTBI primers from iRepertoire and Arm-PCR of CDR3 regions yielded the TCR beta libraries. Each CDR3 protein gets one entry after TCRdb re-called the multiplex PCR reads with MiXCR. This table has approximately 440,000 distinct CDR3 sequences, under 20% appearing once. This clonotype was seen many times. These same data were also listed under a study on T cells in Graves' hyperthyroidism and ophthalmopathy. That source notes: Initially, a first-round RT-PCR of the TCR CDR3 employed the HTBI primer set.

This receptor was obtained from a man aged 35 to 55 with Graves disease. Sequences were derived from peripheral blood mononuclear cells (PBMCs), sampled at new diagnosis, from a patient treated with antithyroid drugs. The rearrangement uses TRBV5-1 and TRBJ2-2; D perhaps matches TRBD2 (6 bases). CDR3 sequence: CASSYRDSAGELFF. For the CDR3, the DNA is TGCGCCAGCAGCTACCGGGACTCGGCCGGGGAGCTGTTTTTT.